This T cell receptor (beta chain) was obtained from a study of T cell repertoires in cytomegalovirus infection. As for the study in general: CMV epitopes used comprised recently identified HLA-C-restricted ones and well-studied HLA-B-restricted ones. Shared public TCR beta signatures pointed to both CMV infection and a matching HLA type.

General observations from the study: Identification of carriers of CMV plus the relevant HLA was performed using cumulative public TCR beta family frequency. The ex vivo response showed dominance by HLA-C-restricted CMV-specific TCR beta clonotypes.

In germline, CDR1 is PRHDT, CDR2 FYEKMQ (reference sequence). Trimming removed 5 bases from V and 2 bases from J, with 11 bases in between. There are 14 residues in the CDR3. TCRdb itself ran the reads through MiXCR, one entry per CDR3 protein. The profile shows roughly 90,000 distinct CDR3 sequences, 25% to 30% of them singletons. As to this clonotype: What it binds is not known.

The source of this sequence is a human donor in good health (CMV status not recorded). Some clones in this sample may be carry-over from other donors' samples. The sequencing used CD8+ T cells from cultured PBMCs, collected from culture after CMV antigen stimulation. The chain has TRBV13 and TRBJ2-3, with a tentative D call TRBD1 (5 bases). The CDR3 loop is CASSPQGNTDTQYF. The CDR3 nucleotides are TGTGCCAGCAGCCCCCAGGGAAACACAGATACGCAGTATTTT.